This T cell receptor beta chain originates from a study of Tregs in tolerant kidney transplant recipients. CD4+CD25+CD127- Tregs, CD4+CD25- non-Tregs, CD4 and CD8 cells were sorted. The table came from immunoSEQ multiplex PCR; TCRdb's copy has only in-frame clones and leaves some out. The table includes 68,000 or so clones, roughly 84% detected once. This clone was found once. Antigen specificity is unknown. Study conclusions and caveats: Few patients were studied, so findings need validation in larger groups. The most relevant donor-specific Treg TCRbeta repertoire apparently came from expansion with activated donor B cells.

Sequences were obtained from CD4+ T cells from blood. The receptor's source is a human donor in good health.

Written as DNA, the CDR3 is TGCGCCAGCAGCCAAGAAGGGGTAGGAGGGATCCACACCTTC. Encoded protein: CASSQEGVGGIHTF. This chain links TRBV4-1 with TRBJ1-2, with a weak D call TRBD1 (5 bases). The CDR3 has 14 residues. Germline loops: CDR1 MGHRA, CDR2 YSYEKL. Trimming cost V 0 bases and J 12 bases, with 17 bases left between them.